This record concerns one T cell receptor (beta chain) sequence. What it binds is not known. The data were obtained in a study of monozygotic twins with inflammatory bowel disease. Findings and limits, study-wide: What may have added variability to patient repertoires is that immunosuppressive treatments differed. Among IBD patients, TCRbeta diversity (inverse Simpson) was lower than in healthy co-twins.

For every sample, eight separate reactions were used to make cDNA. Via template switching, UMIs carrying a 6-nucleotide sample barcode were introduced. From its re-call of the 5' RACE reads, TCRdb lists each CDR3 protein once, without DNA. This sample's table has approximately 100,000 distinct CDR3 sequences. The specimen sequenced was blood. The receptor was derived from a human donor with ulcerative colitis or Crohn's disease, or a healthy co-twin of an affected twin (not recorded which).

CDR3 region: CASSGAGNSPGELFF. The chain recombines TRBV19 with TRBJ2-2; TCRdb lists TRBD1, though no DNA is available to test this call. Germline V gene lookup returns CDR1 LNHDA and CDR2 SQIVND (reference sequence). The CDR3 is 15 amino acids.